This T cell receptor (beta chain) was profiled in a study of vaccination and CD4 T cells after COVID-19. Study overall: Post-vaccination samples were procured at a median of roughly 70 days following dose two (range 14 to 241). Some control cultures received a CEFX pool, which served as the positive control. Others received an HIV-1 Nef pool or no peptide.

Germline V lookup: CDR1 DFQATT, CDR2 SNEGSKA (reference sequence). The CDR3 runs 17 residues. Trimming took 0 bases from V and 2 from J, leaving 19 bases between them. Notes on the study in general: Spike mono-reactivity marked 304 of 307 vaccine-specific clones in convalescent patients. Convalescent patients displayed a median about 85% of reactive clones emerging only post-vaccination.

An Oncomine TCR Beta short-read assay was used to sequence the DNA from cultured CD4+ T cells. Using its own MiXCR run on the PCR reads, TCRdb lists one record per CDR3 protein. The sample includes fewer than 5,000 distinct CDR3 sequences, roughly two thirds of them seen just once. On this clonotype itself: Antigen specificity is unknown.

Treatment defined: roughly ten-day PBMC culture with coronavirus spike peptide pools or control peptides (ViraFEST assay). Researchers collected the unexposed donor's CD4+ T cells before the COVID-19 pandemic (2011-2018). This receptor was obtained from a human donor in good health. The sequencing input was CD4+ T cells from blood, cultured in vitro. The chain combines TRBV20-1 with TRBJ1-1; D remains ambiguous. CDR3 amino acids: CSARDVLADGPNTEAFF. In nucleotides, the CDR3 is TGCAGTGCTAGAGATGTTTTGGCAGACGGACCTAACACTGAAGCTTTCTTT.